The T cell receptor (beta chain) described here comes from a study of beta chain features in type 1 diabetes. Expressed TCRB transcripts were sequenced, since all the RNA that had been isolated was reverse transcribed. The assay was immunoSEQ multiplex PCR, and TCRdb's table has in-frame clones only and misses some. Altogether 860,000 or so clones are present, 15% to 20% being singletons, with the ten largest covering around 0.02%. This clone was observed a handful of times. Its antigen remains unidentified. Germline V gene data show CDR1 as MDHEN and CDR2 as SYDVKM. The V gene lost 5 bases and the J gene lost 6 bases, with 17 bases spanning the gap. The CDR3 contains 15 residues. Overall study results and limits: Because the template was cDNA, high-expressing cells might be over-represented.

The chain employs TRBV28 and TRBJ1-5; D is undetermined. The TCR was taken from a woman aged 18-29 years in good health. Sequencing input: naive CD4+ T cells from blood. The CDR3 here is CASSTSDQLGQPQHF. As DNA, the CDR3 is TGTGCCAGCAGTACCTCCGACCAGCTTGGTCAGCCCCAGCATTTT.